Presented here are 9 T cell receptor beta chains from one specimen sequenced in a study of OX40 agonist ivuxolimab in advanced cancers. Method: immunoSEQ multiplex PCR; TCRdb's copy keeps in-frame clones and lacks some. The sample consists of approximately 84,000 clones, roughly nine tenths of them appearing once. The material sequenced was CD4+ or CD8+ T cells sorted from blood, taken in a trial of the OX40 agonist ivuxolimab. The receptors were sampled from an adult with an advanced solid tumor such as melanoma, head and neck, liver or kidney cancer.

V usage is TRBV9 and J usage is TRBJ2-5; D perhaps matches TRBD1 (6 bases). The V end lost 3 bases, the J end lost 4 bases, and 13 bases lay between the germline ends. The CDR3 runs to 14 residues. Per the germline V gene, CDR1 is SGDLS and CDR2 is YYNGEE. The CDR3 spells CASSAGQVLETQYF. The CDR3 nucleotides are TGTGCCAGCAGCGCGGGACAAGTCCTAGAGACCCAGTACTTC.

The chain employs TRBV27 and TRBJ1-3, with TRBD1 identical over 12 bases. Germline trimming cut 6 bases from V and 2 bases from J; bases unmatched to any gene: 2. This CDR3 region has 15 residues. The germline gives CDR1 MNHEY, CDR2 SMNVEV (reference sequence). CDR3 sequence: CASRWDRGPGNTIYF. The CDR3 DNA sequence: TGTGCCAGCAGATGGGACAGGGGGCCTGGAAACACCATATATTTT.

J is TRBJ2-1 and V is TRBV11-2, with TRBD2 matching 9 bases. V gave up 5 bases and J gave up 7 bases; unmatched junction bases: 12. This CDR3 has 16 residues. CDR1 is SGHAT and CDR2 is FQNNGV in the germline V gene. This chain's CDR3 is CASSGGAGGIANEQFF. Here the CDR3 DNA reads TGTGCCAGCAGCGGGGGAGCGGGAGGAATCGCAAATGAGCAGTTCTTC.

This sequence joins TRBV5-1 and TRBJ1-3; D is unclear. The V end lost 6 bases, the J end lost 4 bases, and 11 bases lay between the germline ends. Germline lookup yields CDR1 SGHRS and CDR2 YFSETQ. This CDR3 comprises 13 residues. CDR3 loop: CASKTGGGNTIYF. For the CDR3, the DNA is TGCGCCAGCAAGACGGGTGGAGGAAACACCATATATTTT.

This clone was detected only once. This chain uses TRBV18 with TRBJ1-1, with D unclear. V was trimmed by 1 base and J by 1 base, leaving 10 bases between them. In germline, CDR1 is KGHSH, CDR2 LQKENI. The CDR3 sequence is 15 residues long. CDR3 nucleotide sequence: TGTGCCAGCTCACCACGAGGACGGCAGAACACTGAAGCTTTCTTT. Its translation: CASSPRGRQNTEAFF.

The rearrangement links TRBV28 to TRBJ2-1, with 13 nucleotides matching TRBD2. The V segment lost 6 bases and the J segment 11 bases; nucleotides outside the gene matches: 7. In germline, CDR1 is MDHEN, CDR2 SYDVKM. CDR3 length: 14 residues. The CDR3 nucleotides read TGTGCCAGCAGGATCGGACTAGCGGGGGCGCAGCAGTTCTTC. It translates to CASRIGLAGAQQFF.

The V call is TRBV9, the J call TRBJ2-5; possibly TRBD1 or TRBD2 for D (5 bases each). The CDR3 consists of 15 residues. Germline CDR1 reads SGDLS; CDR2 reads YYNGEE. V dropped 3 bases and J dropped 5 bases, with 17 bases sitting between them. The CDR3 is CASSAGKGFSETQYF. CDR3 bases: TGTGCCAGCAGCGCCGGGAAGGGGTTTAGCGAGACCCAGTACTTC.

The chain recombines TRBV19 with TRBJ1-5, with D unclear. Germline-derived CDR1 and CDR2 are LNHDA and SQIVND (reference sequence). Deletions cut 2 bases from V and 1 base from J, with 12 bases between. This CDR3 has 16 amino acids. In nucleotides, the CDR3 is TGTGCCAGTAGTATACTTTCAGGTTGGAGCAATCAGCCCCAGCATTTT. It yields the protein CASSILSGWSNQPQHF.

The chain joins TRBV29-1 to TRBJ2-3; 8 bases line up with TRBD1. The ends lost 2 bases at V and 6 bases at J; junction bases unmatched: 1. Germline loops: CDR1 SQVTM, CDR2 ANQGSEA. CDR3 length: 12 residues. The CDR3 sequence: CSVEQGADTQYF. CDR3 sequence (DNA): TGCAGCGTTGAACAGGGGGCCGATACGCAGTATTTT.